This T cell receptor beta chain was observed in a study of vaccination effects on CD4 cells after COVID-19. Study-wide context: Vaccine administered to participants consisted of two doses of either BNT162b2 or mRNA-1273.

Method: immunoSEQ multiplex PCR; TCRdb's copy keeps in-frame clones and lacks some. The sample contains about 63,000 clones, 75% of which appear only once. A note on this clone: Antigen: not known.

With V trimmed by 3 bases and J by 10 bases, 0 bases remained unmatched. Germline lookup yields CDR1 DFQATT and CDR2 SNEGSKA (reference sequence). The CDR3 sequence is 10 residues long. Sequencing followed a ViraFEST assay step that expanded antigen-specific CD4+ T cells with viral peptide pools. CD4+ T cell isolation took place after approximately ten days of culture. Having tested negative for nucleocapsid antibodies, the vaccine recipients showed no prior SARS-CoV-2 infection. Cultures of around 2.2 million PBMC per well contained about 10 IU/ml IL-2 plus 10 ug/ml peptides. The sample was CD4+ T cells from PBMCs cultured with HCoV-OC43 spike peptides, taken before COVID-19 vaccination. Subset meaning: HCoV-OC43 spike overlapping peptide pool stimulation. The chain is built from TRBV20-1 and TRBJ2-1; 7 bases are shared with TRBD1. This TCR was recovered from a human donor who received a COVID-19 vaccine. The DNA of the CDR3 is TGCAGTGCTAGGGACAGGGAGCAGTTCTTC. Translating it yields CSARDREQFF.